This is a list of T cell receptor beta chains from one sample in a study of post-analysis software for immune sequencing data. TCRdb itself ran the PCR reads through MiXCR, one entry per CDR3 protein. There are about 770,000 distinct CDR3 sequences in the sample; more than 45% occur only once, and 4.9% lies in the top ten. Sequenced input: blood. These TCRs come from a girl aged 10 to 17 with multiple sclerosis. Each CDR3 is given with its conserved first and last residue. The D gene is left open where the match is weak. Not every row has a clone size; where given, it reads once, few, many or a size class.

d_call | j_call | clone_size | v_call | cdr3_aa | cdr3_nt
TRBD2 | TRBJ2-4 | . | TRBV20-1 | CSARSLAEQYF | TGCAGTGCTAGATCGCTAGCGGAGCAGTACTTC
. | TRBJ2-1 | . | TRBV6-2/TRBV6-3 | CASSWDSLNNEQFF | TGTGCCAGCAGTTGGGACTCACTGAACAATGAGCAGTTCTTC
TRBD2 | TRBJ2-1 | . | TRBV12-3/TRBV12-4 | CASTGATSGSLREQFF | TGTGCCAGCACCGGGGCGACTAGCGGGAGTCTCCGGGAGCAGTTCTTC
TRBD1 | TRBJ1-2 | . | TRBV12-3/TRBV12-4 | CASSPLWDSYGYTF | TGTGCCAGCAGCCCCCTTTGGGACAGCTATGGCTACACCTTC
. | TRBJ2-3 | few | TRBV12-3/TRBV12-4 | CASSFRGDTQYF | TGTGCCAGCAGCTTCAGGGGTGATACGCAGTATTTT
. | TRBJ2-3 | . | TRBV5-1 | CASSGGSYTDTQYF | TGCGCCAGCAGCGGCGGATCTTACACAGATACGCAGTATTTT
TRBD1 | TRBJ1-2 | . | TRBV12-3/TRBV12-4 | CASSSGTGVYGYTF | TGTGCCAGCAGTTCCGGGACAGGGGTCTATGGCTACACCTTC
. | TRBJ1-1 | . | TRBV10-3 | CAISGGKEEAFF | TGTGCCATCAGTGGTGGAAAAGAAGAAGCTTTCTTT
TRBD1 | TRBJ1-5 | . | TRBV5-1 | CASPGQGVQPQHF | TGCGCCAGCCCGGGACAGGGTGTCCAGCCCCAGCATTTT
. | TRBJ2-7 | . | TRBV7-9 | CASSSDWSPYEQYF | TGTGCCAGCAGCTCGGACTGGAGTCCCTACGAGCAGTACTTC
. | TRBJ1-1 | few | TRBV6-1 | CASSDRGKGTEAFF | TGTGCCAGCAGTGACAGGGGCAAAGGCACTGAAGCTTTCTTT
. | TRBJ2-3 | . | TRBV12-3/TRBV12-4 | CASSLISPPDTQYF | TGTGCCAGCAGTTTAATCAGTCCCCCAGATACGCAGTATTTT
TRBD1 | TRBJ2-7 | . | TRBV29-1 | CGVEQSGQGQSEQYF | TGCGGCGTTGAACAGTCGGGACAGGGCCAGAGCGAGCAGTACTTC
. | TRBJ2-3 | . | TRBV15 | CATSSGPDTQYF | TGTGCCACCAGCAGCGGGCCCGATACGCAGTATTTT
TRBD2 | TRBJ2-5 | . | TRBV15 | CATSRGPSGEETQYF | TGTGCCACCAGCAGAGGCCCTAGCGGGGAAGAGACCCAGTACTTC
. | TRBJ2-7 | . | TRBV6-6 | CASSYQPRASFEQYF | TGTGCCAGCAGTTACCAACCTCGGGCCTCCTTCGAGCAGTACTTC
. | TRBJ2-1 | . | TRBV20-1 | CSARRASYNEQFF | TGCAGTGCCAGGCGGGCATCCTACAATGAGCAGTTCTTC
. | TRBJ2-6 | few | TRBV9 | CASSGGGVESYESGANVLTF | TGTGCCAGCAGCGGAGGGGGGGTGGAGAGCTACGAATCTGGGGCCAACGTCCTGACTTTC
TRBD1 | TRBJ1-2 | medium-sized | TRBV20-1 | CSARAPGQGYGYTF | TGCAGTGCTAGAGCCCCGGGACAGGGCTATGGCTACACCTTC
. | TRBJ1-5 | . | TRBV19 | CASSIDQPQPQHF | TGTGCCAGTAGTATAGATCAGCCACAGCCCCAGCATTTT
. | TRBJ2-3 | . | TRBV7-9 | CASSVQGFPDTQYF | TGTGCCAGCAGTGTACAGGGATTCCCAGATACGCAGTATTTT
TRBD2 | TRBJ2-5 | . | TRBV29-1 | CSVAHGGGTGEQYF | TGCAGCGTTGCCCACGGGGGGGGTACGGGAGAGCAGTACTTC
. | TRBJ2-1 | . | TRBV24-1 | CATSDLGQGTSVEQFF | TGTGCCACCAGTGATTTGGGGCAGGGTACGTCTGTTGAGCAGTTCTTC
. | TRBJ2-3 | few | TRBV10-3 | CAISDPASADTQYF | TGTGCCATCAGTGATCCCGCTAGCGCAGATACGCAGTATTTT
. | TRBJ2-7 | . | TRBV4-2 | CASSQGTRDGPYEQYF | TGTGCCAGTAGCCAAGGGACCAGGGACGGCCCCTACGAGCAGTACTTC
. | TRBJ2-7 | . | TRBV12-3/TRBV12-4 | CASSLYLYNEQYF | TGTGCCAGCAGTTTGTATCTCTACAATGAGCAGTACTTC
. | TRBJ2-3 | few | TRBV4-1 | CASSQDYQAPNTDTQYF | TGCGCCAGCAGCCAAGATTACCAGGCCCCCAATACAGATACGCAGTATTTT
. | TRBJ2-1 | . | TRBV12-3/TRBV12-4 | CASSSVADEQFF | TGTGCCAGCAGTTCCGTAGCGGACGAGCAGTTCTTC
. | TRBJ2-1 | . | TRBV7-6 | CASTSGWGDDNEQFF | TGTGCCAGCACTTCGGGGTGGGGGGACGACAATGAGCAGTTCTTC
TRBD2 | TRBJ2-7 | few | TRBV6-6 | CASSYSPSGLYEQYF | TGTGCCAGCAGTTACTCACCTAGCGGACTGTACGAGCAGTACTTC
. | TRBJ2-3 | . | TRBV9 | CASSVNKGTDTQYF | TGTGCCAGCAGCGTAAACAAGGGGACAGATACGCAGTATTTT
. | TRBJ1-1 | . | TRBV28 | CASSGSGAPEAFF | TGTGCCAGCAGTGGGTCAGGGGCCCCTGAAGCTTTCTTT
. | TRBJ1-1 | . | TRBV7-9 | CASSPTGRPSEAFF | TGTGCCAGCAGCCCGACGGGTCGGCCCTCTGAAGCTTTCTTT
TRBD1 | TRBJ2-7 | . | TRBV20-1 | CSARGQVTSEQYF | TGCAGTGCTAGGGGACAGGTCACCTCCGAGCAGTACTTC
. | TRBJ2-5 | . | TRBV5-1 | CASSLAPGATETQYF | TGCGCCAGCAGCTTGGCCCCAGGGGCAACAGAGACCCAGTACTTC
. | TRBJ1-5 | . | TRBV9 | CASSVQDSNQPQHF | TGTGCCAGCAGCGTACAGGACAGCAATCAGCCCCAGCATTTT
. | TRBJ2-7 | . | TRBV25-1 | CASSVGTEQYF | TGTGCCAGCAGTGTGGGGACGGAGCAGTACTTC
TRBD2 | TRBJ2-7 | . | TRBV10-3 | CAISERTSGKTYEQYF | TGTGCCATCAGTGAGCGGACTAGCGGGAAAACCTACGAGCAGTACTTC
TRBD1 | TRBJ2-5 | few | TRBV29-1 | CSVARTGLQETQYF | TGCAGCGTTGCCCGGACAGGGTTGCAGGAGACCCAGTACTTC
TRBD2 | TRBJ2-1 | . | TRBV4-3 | CASSPGLVVGEQFF | TGCGCCAGCAGCCCCGGACTAGTCGTGGGGGAGCAGTTCTTC
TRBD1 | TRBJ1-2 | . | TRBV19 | CASTGTGDYYGYTF | TGTGCCAGTACGGGGACAGGCGACTACTATGGCTACACCTTC
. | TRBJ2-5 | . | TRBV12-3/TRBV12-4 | CATTGEGQETQYF | TGTGCCACGACGGGAGAGGGGCAAGAGACCCAGTACTTC
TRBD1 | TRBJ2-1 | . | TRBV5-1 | CASSLWSGQGSGEQFF | TGCGCCAGCAGCTTGTGGTCGGGACAGGGATCAGGGGAGCAGTTCTTC
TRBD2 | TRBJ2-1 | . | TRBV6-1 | CASSEQTSSGSLGEQFF | TGTGCCAGCAGTGAACAAACTTCTAGCGGGAGTTTGGGTGAGCAGTTCTTC
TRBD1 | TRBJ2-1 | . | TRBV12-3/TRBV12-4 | CASTRETGSYNEQFF | TGTGCCAGCACTAGGGAGACAGGGTCCTACAATGAGCAGTTCTTC
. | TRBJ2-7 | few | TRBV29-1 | CSVGGGPQSYEQYF | TGCAGCGTTGGTGGGGGTCCCCAGTCCTACGAGCAGTACTTC
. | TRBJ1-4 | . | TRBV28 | CASRPAWGPRNEKLFF | TGTGCCAGCAGGCCCGCCTGGGGACCGAGAAATGAAAAACTGTTTTTT
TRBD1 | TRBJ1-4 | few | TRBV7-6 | CASSPWTGANEKLFF | TGTGCCAGCAGCCCTTGGACAGGGGCTAATGAAAAACTGTTTTTT
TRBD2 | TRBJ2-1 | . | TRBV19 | CASSSLAGHNEQFF | TGTGCCAGTAGTTCCCTAGCGGGCCACAATGAGCAGTTCTTC
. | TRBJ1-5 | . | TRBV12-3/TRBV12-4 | CASSLDKIQPQHF | TGTGCCAGCAGTTTAGACAAGATCCAGCCCCAGCATTTT
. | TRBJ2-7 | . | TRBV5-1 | CASSFTGPGDEQYF | TGCGCCAGCAGCTTTACCGGGCCTGGAGACGAGCAGTACTTC
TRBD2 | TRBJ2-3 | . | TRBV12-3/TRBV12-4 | CASRSSSLAGSSTQYF | TGTGCCAGCAGGTCCTCCTCACTAGCGGGATCGTCTACGCAGTATTTT
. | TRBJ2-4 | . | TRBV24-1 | CATRARDSQCLAKNIQYF | TGTGCCACCAGAGCCCGGGACTCGCAGTGCCTAGCCAAAAACATTCAGTACTTC
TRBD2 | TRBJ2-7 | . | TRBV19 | CASSMLAGGIYEQYF | TGTGCCAGTAGTATGCTAGCGGGAGGTATTTACGAGCAGTACTTC
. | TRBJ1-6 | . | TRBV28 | CASSFGQSGSPLHF | TGTGCCAGCAGTTTTGGGCAAAGCGGTTCACCCCTCCACTTT
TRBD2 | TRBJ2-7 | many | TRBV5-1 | CASSLAGDASSYEQYF | TGCGCCAGCAGCCTAGCGGGAGACGCTAGCTCCTACGAGCAGTACTTC
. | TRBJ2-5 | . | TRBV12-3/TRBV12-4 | CASSSSLVHQYF | TGTGCCAGCAGTAGCTCCTTGGTTCACCAGTACTTC